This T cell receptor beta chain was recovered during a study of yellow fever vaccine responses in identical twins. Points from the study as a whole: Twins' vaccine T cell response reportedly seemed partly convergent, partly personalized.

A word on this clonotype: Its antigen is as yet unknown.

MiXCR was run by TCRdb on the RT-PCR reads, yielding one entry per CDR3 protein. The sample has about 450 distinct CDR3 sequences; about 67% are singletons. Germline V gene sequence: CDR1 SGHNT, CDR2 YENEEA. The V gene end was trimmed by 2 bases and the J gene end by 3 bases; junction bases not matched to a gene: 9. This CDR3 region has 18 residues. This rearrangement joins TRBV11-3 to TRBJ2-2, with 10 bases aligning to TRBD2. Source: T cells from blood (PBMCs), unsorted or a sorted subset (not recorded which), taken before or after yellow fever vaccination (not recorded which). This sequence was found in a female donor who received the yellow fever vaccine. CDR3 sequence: CASSLFGLAGDHTGELFF. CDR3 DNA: TGTGCCAGCAGCTTATTCGGGCTAGCGGGGGACCACACCGGGGAGCTGTTTTTT. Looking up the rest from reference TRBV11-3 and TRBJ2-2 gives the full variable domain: EAGVVQSPRYKIIEKKQPVAFWCNPISGHNTLYWYLQNLGQGPELLIRYENEEAVDDSQLPKDRFSAERLKGVDSTLKIQPAELGDSAVYLCASSLFGLAGDHTGELFFGEGSRLTVL.